The clone carrying this TCR beta chain has a count of ten or more. The antigen is not known. The record originates from a study of regulatory T cells in long-lasting Graves disease. Stated time point: persistent/refractory GD, antithyroid drugs over 5 years with positive TRAb. Generation of the TCR library employed RNA extracted from PBMCs. Combining iRepertoire HTBI primers with Arm-PCR of CDR3 regions, the authors built TCR beta libraries. TCRdb re-called the multiplex PCR reads through MiXCR, storing one row per CDR3 protein. This sample yields some 370,000 distinct CDR3 sequences, of which 20% to 25% are seen a single time; less than 25% belongs to the top ten. Study-level results: The study found TRBV28, TRBJ1-2 and TRBJ2-5 favored in persistent disease.

Trimming cost V 2 bases and J 0 bases, with 10 bases left between them. Germline V CDR1 and CDR2: MDHEN, SYDVKM. The CDR3 totals 15 residues. The receptor's source is a female donor with Graves disease. Material: peripheral blood mononuclear cells (PBMCs), obtained when the disease was refractory, from a patient treated with antithyroid drugs. V usage is TRBV28 and J usage is TRBJ1-1; tentatively, D is TRBD1 (6 bases). The CDR3 region is CASSLPQGMNTEAFF. CDR3 coding DNA: TGTGCCAGCAGTTTACCTCAGGGGATGAACACTGAAGCTTTCTTT. The variable domain in full, completed from reference TRBV28 and TRBJ1-1, reads DVKVTQSSRYLVKRTGEKVFLECVQDMDHENMFWYRQDPGLGLRLIYFSYDVKMKEKGDIPEGYSVSREKKERFSLILESASTNQTSMYLCASSLPQGMNTEAFFGQGTRLTVV.